These 8 T cell receptor beta chains were all obtained from the same sample, sequenced in a study of cytomegalovirus exposure and HLA in healthy donors. Primers: 60 Vbeta forward and 13 Jbeta reverse. Assay used: immunoSEQ multiplex PCR; TCRdb lists only in-frame clones, some missing. In the table there are approximately 150,000 clones, roughly 80% of which are singletons. The sample consisted of PBMCs. The receptor source for this set is a man aged 30-40 years in good health and CMV-seropositive.

V usage is TRBV5-4 and J usage is TRBJ1-3; TRBD1 aligns across 11 bases. CDR3 size: 15 residues. V lost 3 bases and J lost 3; bases outside the gene matches: 2. Germline assignment: CDR1 SGHNT and CDR2 YYREEE (reference sequence). This CDR3 is CASSWGQGVGNTIYF. CDR3 coding DNA: TGTGCCAGCAGCTGGGGACAGGGGGTTGGAAACACCATATATTTT.

The gene calls are TRBV5-1 and TRBJ2-3, with TRBD2 identical over 10 bases. J was trimmed by 5 bases and V by 0 bases; bases with no gene match: 3. Looked up from germline, CDR1 is SGHRS and CDR2 is YFSETQ. CDR3 length: 15 amino acids. The CDR3 loop reads CASSLASSGGDTQYF. The CDR3 coding sequence is TGCGCCAGCAGCTTGGCCTCTAGCGGGGGAGATACGCAGTATTTT.

CDR3 sequence: CASSIDRDEKLFF. CDR3 DNA sequence: TGTGCCAGCAGCATCGACAGGGATGAAAAACTGTTTTTT. This chain joins TRBV5-4 and TRBJ1-4; 7 nucleotides match TRBD1. CDR3 length: 13 amino acids. Germline V gives CDR1 SGHNT, CDR2 YYREEE (reference sequence). Germline trimming cut 4 bases from V and 6 bases from J; bases unmatched to any gene: 3.

This rearrangement joins TRBV2 to TRBJ2-1; 9 bases match TRBD1. CDR1 SNHLY and CDR2 FYNNEI come from the germline V gene. V was pared by 8 bases and J by 3 bases, with 8 bases of the junction left unmatched. This CDR3 has 15 amino acids. The CDR3 spells CASSPGTGIYNEQFF. The CDR3 nucleotides read TGTGCCAGCTCCCCCGGGACAGGGATCTACAATGAGCAGTTCTTC.

The V gene is TRBV6-1, the J gene TRBJ1-4, with no clear D. The CDR3 totals 13 residues. Trimming removed 3 bases from V and 4 bases from J, with 6 bases in between. Germline loops: CDR1 MNHNS, CDR2 SASEGT. The CDR3 bases are TGTGCCAGCAGTGATTTCGTTAATGAAAAACTGTTTTTT. Translation: CASSDFVNEKLFF.

V gene TRBV27 combines with J gene TRBJ1-1, with TRBD1 identical over 9 bases. With V trimmed by 6 bases and J by 3 bases, 2 bases remained unmatched. Germline CDR1 MNHEY, CDR2 SMNVEV (reference sequence). The CDR3 is 13 residues long. The CDR3 here is CASRWDRDTEAFF. CDR3 bases: TGTGCCAGCAGGTGGGACAGGGACACTGAAGCTTTCTTT.

This clone is a singleton in its sample. J is TRBJ1-3 and V is TRBV12-5; D remains unclear. The CDR3 has 17 amino acids. Germline V gives CDR1 LGHNT, CDR2 FRNRAP. The V and J ends lost 6 bases and 3 bases respectively, with 21 bases between them. The CDR3 loop is CASGTVLSTTLGNTIYF. Here the CDR3 DNA reads TGTGCTAGTGGAACCGTATTATCGACGACACTTGGAAACACCATATATTTT. Filled out from reference TRBV12-5 and TRBJ1-3, the complete variable domain reads DARVTQTPRHKVTEMGQEVTMRCQPILGHNTVFWYRQTMMQGLELLAYFRNRAPLDDSGMPKDRFSAEMPDATLATLKIQPSEPRDSAVYFCASGTVLSTTLGNTIYFGEGSWLTVV.

This rearrangement joins TRBV5-4 to TRBJ2-7; 9 bases map to TRBD2. CDR3 size: 15 residues. J lost 2 bases, V lost 4 bases, and 7 bases had no gene match. Looked up from germline, CDR1 is SGHNT and CDR2 is YYREEE (reference sequence). The CDR3 is CASSADSGGPYEQYF. For the CDR3, the DNA is TGTGCCAGCAGCGCCGATAGCGGGGGCCCCTACGAGCAGTACTTC.